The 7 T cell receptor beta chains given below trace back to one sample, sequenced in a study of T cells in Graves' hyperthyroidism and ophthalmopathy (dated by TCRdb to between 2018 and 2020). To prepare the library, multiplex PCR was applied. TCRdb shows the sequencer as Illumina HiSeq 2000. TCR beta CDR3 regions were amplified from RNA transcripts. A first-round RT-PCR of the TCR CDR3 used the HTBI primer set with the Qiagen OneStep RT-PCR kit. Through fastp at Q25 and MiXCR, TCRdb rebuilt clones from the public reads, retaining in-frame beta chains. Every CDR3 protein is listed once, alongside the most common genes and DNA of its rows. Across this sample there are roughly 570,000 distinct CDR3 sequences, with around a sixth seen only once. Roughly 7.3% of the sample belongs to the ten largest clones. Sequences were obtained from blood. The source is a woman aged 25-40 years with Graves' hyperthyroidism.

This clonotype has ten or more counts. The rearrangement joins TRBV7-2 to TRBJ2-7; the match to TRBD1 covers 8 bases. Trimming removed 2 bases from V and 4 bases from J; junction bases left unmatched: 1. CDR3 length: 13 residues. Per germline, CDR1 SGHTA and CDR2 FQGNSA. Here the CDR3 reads CASSLQGAYEQYF. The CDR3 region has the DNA TGTGCCAGCAGCTTACAGGGGGCTTACGAGCAGTACTTC.

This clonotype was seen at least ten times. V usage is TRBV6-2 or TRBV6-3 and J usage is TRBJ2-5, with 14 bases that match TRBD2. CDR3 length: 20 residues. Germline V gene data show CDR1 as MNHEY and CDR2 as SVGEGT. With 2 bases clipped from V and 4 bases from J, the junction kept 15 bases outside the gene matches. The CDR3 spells CASSYEKTKPGLAGAETQYF. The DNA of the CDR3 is TGTGCCAGCAGTTACGAAAAGACCAAACCGGGACTAGCGGGAGCAGAGACCCAGTACTTC.

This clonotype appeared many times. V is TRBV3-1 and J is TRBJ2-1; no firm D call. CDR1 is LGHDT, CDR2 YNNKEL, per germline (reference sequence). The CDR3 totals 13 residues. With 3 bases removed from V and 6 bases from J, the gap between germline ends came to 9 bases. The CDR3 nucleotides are TGTGCCAGCAGCCACGGACGGTCCAATGAGCAGTTCTTC. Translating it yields CASSHGRSNEQFF.

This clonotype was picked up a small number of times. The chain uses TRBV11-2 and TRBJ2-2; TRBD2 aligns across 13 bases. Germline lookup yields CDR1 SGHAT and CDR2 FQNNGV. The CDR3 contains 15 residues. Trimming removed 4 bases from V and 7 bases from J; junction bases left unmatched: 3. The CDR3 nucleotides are TGTGCCAGCAGCTCGACTAGCGGGAGGATCGGGGAGCTGTTTTTT. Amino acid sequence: CASSSTSGRIGELFF.

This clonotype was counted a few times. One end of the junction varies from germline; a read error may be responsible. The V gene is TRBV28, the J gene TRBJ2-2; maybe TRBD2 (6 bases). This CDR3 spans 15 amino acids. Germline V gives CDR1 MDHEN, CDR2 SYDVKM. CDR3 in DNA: TGTGCCAGCAAGGACGGAGGCGGGAACACCGGGGAGTTGTTTTTT. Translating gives CASKDGGGNTGELFF.

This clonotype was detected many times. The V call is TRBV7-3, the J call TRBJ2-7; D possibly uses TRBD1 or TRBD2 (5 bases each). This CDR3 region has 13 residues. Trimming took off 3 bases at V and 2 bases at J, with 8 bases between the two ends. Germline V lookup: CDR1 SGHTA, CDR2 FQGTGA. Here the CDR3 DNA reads TGTGCCAGCAGCTTGGGACCTCCCTACGAGCAGTACTTC. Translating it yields CASSLGPPYEQYF.

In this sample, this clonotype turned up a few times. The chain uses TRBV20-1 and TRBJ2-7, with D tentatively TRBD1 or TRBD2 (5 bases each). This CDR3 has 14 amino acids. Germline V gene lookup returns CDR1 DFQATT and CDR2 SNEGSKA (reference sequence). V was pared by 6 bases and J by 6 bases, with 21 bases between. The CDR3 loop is CSAPTGAGSREQYF. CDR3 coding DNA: TGCAGTGCCCCGACCGGGGCAGGTTCACGCGAGCAGTACTTC.